The 25 T cell receptor beta chains presented below share a single source sample, sequenced in a study of T cells in Graves' hyperthyroidism and ophthalmopathy. Amplification of TCR beta CDR3 regions used RNA as the template. The HTBI primer set served for first-round RT-PCR of the TCR CDR3. TCRdb reanalysed the multiplex PCR reads using MiXCR and keeps one entry per CDR3 protein. The sample lists around 540,000 distinct CDR3 sequences, roughly 50% occurring once. Sample: peripheral blood or thyroid tissue (not recorded which). The receptors originated from a woman in her late teens or twenties with Graves' hyperthyroidism.

This clonotype was picked up many times. The chain couples TRBV4-2 to TRBJ1-6; no firm D call. The ends were cut back, 1 base at V and 5 bases at J, with 12 bases in the middle. CDR1 and CDR2 (germline): LGHNA, YNFKEQ. There are 16 residues in the CDR3. The CDR3, as DNA: TGTGCCAGCAGCCAAGCCGCGGACCGTCATAATTCACCCCTCCACTTT. Amino acid sequence: CASSQAADRHNSPLHF.

This clonotype has a handful of counts. The V call is TRBV12-5, the J call TRBJ1-5; no clear D gene. Between the trimmed V and J ends, which lost 3 bases and 6 bases, there was a span of 12 bases. The CDR3 consists of 14 residues. The germline CDR1 and CDR2 sequences are LGHNT and FRNRAP. The DNA of the CDR3 is TGTGCTAGTGGTTTTTCCGGGATGGGTCAGCCCCAGCATTTT. It is translated as CASGFSGMGQPQHF. The full variable domain, completed using reference TRBV12-5 and TRBJ1-5, is DARVTQTPRHKVTEMGQEVTMRCQPILGHNTVFWYRQTMMQGLELLAYFRNRAPLDDSGMPKDRFSAEMPDATLATLKIQPSEPRDSAVYFCASGFSGMGQPQHFGDGTRLSIL.

This clonotype was picked up many times. The rearrangement links TRBV29-1 to TRBJ2-5; TRBD1 agrees at 7 bases. Germline V gene sequence: CDR1 SQVTM, CDR2 ANQGSEA. The trim removed 7 bases at V and 5 bases at J, leaving 13 bases unmatched. The CDR3 totals 14 residues. The CDR3 sequence is CSGIPRTGAETQYF. DNA of the CDR3: TGCAGCGGTATCCCGCGTACAGGGGCCGAGACCCAGTACTTC.

The chain has TRBV2 and TRBJ2-5; D might be TRBD1 or TRBD2, each matching 5 bases. V gave up 5 bases and J gave up 4 bases, with 14 bases separating them. The germline CDR1 and CDR2 sequences are SNHLY and FYNNEI. CDR3 length: 14 residues. The DNA for the CDR3 is TGTGCCAGCAGTTACGAGGGGTCGCGAGAGACCCAGTACTTC. Amino acid sequence: CASSYEGSRETQYF.

The chain has TRBV2 and TRBJ2-7; D tentatively reads TRBD1 or TRBD2 (5 bases each). V lost 5 bases, J lost 4 bases, and 12 bases lay in between. The CDR3 contains 13 residues. The germline gives CDR1 SNHLY, CDR2 FYNNEI. CDR3 in DNA: TGTGCCAGCAGTTCCGGGACCCCATACGAGCAGTACTTC. Its translation: CASSSGTPYEQYF.

This clonotype has only a few counts. This chain joins TRBV7-2 and TRBJ1-2; no firm D call. CDR3 length: 15 residues. Between the trimmed V and J ends, which lost 5 bases and 1 base, there was a span of 14 bases. Germline V CDR1 and CDR2: SGHTA, FQGNSA. In nucleotides, the CDR3 is TGTGCCAGCAGCCCCCGCCTGGCCGTTAACTATGGCTACACCTTC. This translates into CASSPRLAVNYGYTF.

The chain joins TRBV29-1 to TRBJ1-2; D is possibly TRBD1 (6 bases). The germline V and J ends were trimmed by 1 base and 1 base, with 10 bases remaining between them. The CDR3 is made up of 14 amino acids. Germline V CDR1 and CDR2: SQVTM, ANQGSEA. The CDR3 DNA follows: TGCAGCGTTGAAGGGACAGAGGTTAACTATGGCTACACCTTC. It encodes CSVEGTEVNYGYTF.

For this clonotype: Just one base apart from a much larger clone, this may be a read error. The chain recombines TRBV20-1 with TRBJ1-2; D gene unclear. Germline CDR1 is DFQATT and CDR2 is SNEGSKA (reference sequence). The CDR3 runs 12 residues. V shed 0 bases and J shed 7 bases, with 9 bases lying between them. CDR3 sequence: CSARDLSLGYTF. The CDR3, as DNA: TGCAGTGCTAGAGACCTCAGTCTTGGCTACACCTTC.

The rearrangement links TRBV9 to TRBJ1-3; possible D gene TRBD1, 6 bases. This CDR3 has 15 residues. In germline, CDR1 is SGDLS, CDR2 YYNGEE. V dropped 4 bases and J dropped 0 bases, with 11 bases sitting between them. This chain's CDR3 is CASSPTDSSGNTIYF. CDR3 bases: TGTGCCAGCAGCCCGACGGACAGCTCTGGAAACACCATATATTTT.

This clonotype turned up a few times. This chain links TRBV29-1 with TRBJ1-2, with D unresolved. Trimming pared 8 bases from V and 0 bases from J, leaving 10 bases between. The CDR3 has 12 residues. CDR1 SQVTM and CDR2 ANQGSEA come from the germline V gene. As DNA, the CDR3 is TGCAGCTCGACACCTACTAACTATGGCTACACCTTC. It is translated as CSSTPTNYGYTF.

As concerns this clonotype: One junction end does not reproduce the germline sequence, and a read error may be involved. The rearrangement uses TRBV2 and TRBJ1-2; D is unresolved. This CDR3 region has 13 residues. CDR1 is SNHLY and CDR2 is FYNNEI in the germline V gene. The CDR3 loop reads CTSKEEVDYGYTF. The CDR3, as DNA: TGTACCAGCAAGGAGGAGGTCGACTATGGCTACACCTTC.

This rearrangement joins TRBV15 to TRBJ1-2, with a weak D call TRBD1 (6 bases). This CDR3 spans 12 amino acids. Germline lookup yields CDR1 LNHNV and CDR2 YYDKDF (reference sequence). Trimming pared 3 bases from V and 6 bases from J, leaving 8 bases between. The CDR3 region is CATSSRTDGYTF. The CDR3 DNA sequence: TGTGCCACCAGCAGTCGGACAGATGGCTACACCTTC.

In its sample, this clonotype was seen a few times. This chain links TRBV7-9 with TRBJ2-7, with 10 bases lining up with TRBD2. There are 14 residues in the CDR3. From germline, CDR1 is SEHNR and CDR2 FQNEAQ (reference sequence). V lost 5 bases to trimming and J lost 3 bases; unmatched junction nucleotides: 4. The CDR3 DNA reads TGTGCCAGCAGCACCAGCGGGAGGGACTACGAGCAGTACTTC. Its protein is CASSTSGRDYEQYF.

The chain uses TRBV2 and TRBJ1-4; 12 bases match TRBD1. The CDR3 sequence is 13 residues long. V lost 10 bases and J lost 11; bases outside the gene matches: 8. Germline V gene data show CDR1 as SNHLY and CDR2 as FYNNEI. The CDR3 spells CATGGDRGQKLFF. For the CDR3, the DNA is TGTGCCACCGGAGGGGACAGGGGGCAGAAACTGTTTTTT.

This clonotype was recorded many times. The chain combines TRBV13 with TRBJ1-2, with 12 bases fitting TRBD1. The CDR3 extends over 15 amino acids. The V gene's germline CDR1 is PRHDT and CDR2 FYEKMQ (reference sequence). V was clipped by 5 bases and J by 3 bases; unmatched bases: 4. CDR3: CASSAGQGAYYGYTF. CDR3 bases: TGTGCCAGCAGCGCGGGACAGGGGGCCTACTATGGCTACACCTTC.

The chain recombines TRBV7-2 with TRBJ1-3, with a weak D call TRBD1 (5 bases). This CDR3 is 15 amino acids long. Trimming pared 6 bases from V and 0 bases from J, leaving 12 bases between. Germline values: CDR1 SGHTA, CDR2 FQGNSA. CDR3: CASSQGPDSGNTIYF. DNA of the CDR3: TGTGCCAGCAGTCAGGGACCGGACTCTGGAAACACCATATATTTT.

As concerns this clonotype: A much larger clonotype is one base distant, so this may be a read error. The chain couples TRBV7-6 to TRBJ1-1, with 9 positions matching TRBD1. The germline V gene encodes CDR1 SGHVS and CDR2 FNYEAQ. This CDR3 has 15 amino acids. The CDR3 is CASSQTGTGNTQAFF. CDR3 DNA sequence: TGTGCCAGCAGCCAAACGGGGACAGGGAACACTCAAGCTTTCTTT. Full variable domain (rest looked up from reference TRBV7-6 and TRBJ1-1): GAGVSQSPRYKVTKRGQDVALRCDPISGHVSLYWYRQALGQGPEFLTYFNYEAQQDKSGLPNDRFSAERPEGSISTLTIQRTEQRDSAMYRCASSQTGTGNTQAFFGQGTRLTVV.

The rearrangement links TRBV19 to TRBJ1-1; D may be TRBD1 (5 bases). Germline-derived CDR1 and CDR2 are LNHDA and SQIVND (reference sequence). The CDR3 sequence is 14 residues long. Trimming left V 3 bases short and J 4 bases short, with 12 bases between. CDR3 sequence (DNA): TGTGCCAGTAGTATGGGACTGACAACCACTGAAGCTTTCTTT. Translated, it gives CASSMGLTTTEAFF.

There are a few counts of this clonotype. This chain joins TRBV25-1 and TRBJ1-1, with a possible D match to TRBD1 (5 bases). V was pared by 2 bases and J by 1 base, with 11 bases between. This CDR3 spans 15 amino acids. Germline-derived CDR1 and CDR2 are MGHDK and SYGVNS. CDR3 region: CASSELGVRNTEAFF. CDR3 coding DNA: TGTGCCAGCAGTGAACTGGGGGTGAGGAACACTGAAGCTTTCTTT.

This clonotype has more than one count but fewer than ten. The CDR3 coding sequence is TGCAGTGCTAGCGGGACCACTTGGACCCAGTACTTC. The encoded protein is CSASGTTWTQYF. The V and J genes are TRBV20-1 and TRBJ2-5; D possibly matches TRBD1 or TRBD2 (5 bases each). CDR3 length equals 12 residues. Trimming removed 3 bases from V and 7 bases from J, with 12 bases in between. CDR1 and CDR2 from the germline V gene are DFQATT and SNEGSKA (reference sequence).

In this sample, this clonotype turned up a few times. The chain employs TRBV25-1 and TRBJ2-2; no firm D call. The CDR3 has 11 amino acids. V was cut by 11 bases and J by 3 bases, with 7 bases left in between. Germline V lookup: CDR1 MGHDK, CDR2 SYGVNS. The DNA for the CDR3 is TGTGCCGACCGGTACACCGGGGAGCTGTTTTTT. Translation: CADRYTGELFF.

This clonotype was counted a few times. The genes are TRBV10-3 and TRBJ1-1; D remains ambiguous. The CDR3 has 14 amino acids. Trimming removed 0 bases at V and 5 bases at J, with 10 bases between. Germline assignment: CDR1 ENHRY and CDR2 SYGVKD. This chain's CDR3 is CAISESRGVTEAFF. CDR3 sequence (DNA): TGTGCCATCAGTGAGTCAAGAGGAGTGACTGAAGCTTTCTTT.

This clonotype appeared a few times. The V gene is TRBV29-1, the J gene TRBJ2-7, with TRBD1 matching over 11 bases. The trim removed 4 bases at V and 4 bases at J, leaving 6 bases unmatched. CDR1 and CDR2 (germline): SQVTM, ANQGSEA. The CDR3 loop spans 14 amino acids. This chain's CDR3 is CSVGWTGGIYEQYF. The CDR3 region has the DNA TGCAGCGTTGGGTGGACAGGGGGCATTTACGAGCAGTACTTC.

V is TRBV10-3 and J is TRBJ2-7; 10 nucleotides align to TRBD1. Germline CDR1 reads ENHRY; CDR2 reads SYGVKD. Losses at the gene ends were 6 bases for V and 4 bases for J; bases not matched to a gene: 9. This CDR3 is 15 amino acids long. The CDR3 DNA is TGTGCCATCAGCGACCCCCGGGACAGGGGTTACGAGCAGTACTTC. Encoded protein: CAISDPRDRGYEQYF.

On this clonotype: A read error may explain this, as a much larger clone is one base away. The V call is TRBV19, the J call TRBJ1-5; D not resolved. V lost 3 bases and J lost 0, with 6 bases in between. Looked up from germline, CDR1 is LNHDA and CDR2 is SQIVND (reference sequence). The CDR3 has 14 residues. CDR3 DNA sequence: TGTGCCAGTAGTATGGCAGTTAGCAATCAGCCCCAGCATTTT. It yields the protein CASSMAVSNQPQHF.